This T cell receptor (beta chain) was sequenced in a study of shared clonotypes between healthy human individuals. As for the study in general: Per-donor plates numbered three CD4 naive, three CD4 memory, two CD8 naive and one CD8 memory.

Between the trimmed V and J ends, which lost 6 bases and 3 bases, there was a span of 15 bases. The CDR3 runs to 14 residues. The V gene's germline CDR1 is MNHEY and CDR2 SMNVEV (reference sequence). Study donors comprised healthy, HIV-negative adults devoid of recent acute infection or vaccination. Repertoires were generated with immunoSEQ multiplex PCR, while TCRdb's copy carries only in-frame clones and drops some. The sample has about 2.3 million clones, more than 80% seen once. Sequencing used naive CD4+ T cells from PBMCs. Subset denoted: CD45RA+ positively selected. The sequence was obtained from a man younger than 35 in good health. Some clones in this sample may be carry-over from other donors' samples. The chain joins TRBV27 to TRBJ2-7; D not resolved. The CDR3: CASSRRLRYYEQYF. The CDR3 coding sequence is TGTGCCAGCAGCCGGCGGTTACGATACTACGAGCAGTACTTC.